The present entry profiles one TCR beta chain with its context. The table came from immunoSEQ multiplex PCR; TCRdb's copy has only in-frame clones and leaves some out. The repertoire consists of over 200,000 clones, with 90% occurring once and the leading ten covering more than 13%. This CDR3 is 16 amino acids long. In germline, CDR1 is SGHTA, CDR2 FQGNSA. The V end was cut by 1 base, the J end by 0 bases, with 11 bases between. The sample is drawn from a study of blood T cell repertoires in COVID-19. For the study at large: In each case, the material was cDNA or gDNA derived from T cells, B-cell-depleted T cells, or PBMCs.

Sequenced: PBMCs or T cells enriched from blood (not recorded which). The rearrangement uses TRBV7-2 and TRBJ2-3, with a possible D match to TRBD2 (6 bases). This receptor was obtained from a man aged 25-40 years who had been exposed to COVID-19. For the CDR3, the DNA is TGTGCCAGCAGCTTAGATCGCGGGGAGAGCACAGATACGCAGTATTTT. Protein: CASSLDRGESTDTQYF.